In its sample, the clone carrying this T cell receptor (beta chain) was seen a few times. Its target is not known. Researchers used 5'RACE with constant-segment primers to make TCR alpha and TCR beta cDNA libraries that carry sample barcodes and UMIs. Via MiXCR, TCRdb re-called the 5' RACE reads, giving one row per CDR3 protein. The sample contains some 69,000 distinct CDR3 sequences, approximately 15% of which appear only once. The CDR3 spans 14 residues. The ends were cut back, 2 bases at V and 5 bases at J, with 12 bases in the middle. This record belongs to a study of T-cell memory formation after mild COVID-19. Whole-study findings and limits: Unconfirmed was the SARS-CoV-2 specificity of second-wave clones that peaked on day 37. Clones contracting day 15 to 85 were balanced CD4/CD8; later expanders leaned CD4+.

The sequencing input was PBMCs or a T cell subset sorted from them (not recorded which). This clonotype was sampled from an adult woman who had mild COVID-19 (a few samples of this study predate the infection). Cell type and time point are not known. The rearrangement links TRBV12-3 or TRBV12-4 to TRBJ2-5; tentatively, D is TRBD1 (6 bases). CDR3 protein: CASSLNQGTETQYF. CDR3 bases: TGTGCCAGCAGTTTAAACCAGGGGACGGAGACCCAGTACTTC.